Listed below are T cell receptor beta chains from one sample, sequenced in a study of T cell changes during pregnancy in multiple sclerosis. Clones were read by immunoSEQ multiplex PCR, and TCRdb kept only the in-frame ones, dropping some. The sample shows 20,000 to 25,000 clones, 90% to 95% of them seen only once. This sample comprised CD8+ T cells from peripheral blood mononuclear cells, obtained in the third trimester of pregnancy. These receptors all come from a female donor with multiple sclerosis, enrolled in a pregnancy study. CDR3s include the opening cysteine and the closing phenylalanine or tryptophan. Fields, in order: D gene, clone size, J gene, V gene, CDR3 DNA, CDR3 protein. D genes are given only for firm matches. Not every row has a clone size; where given, it reads once, few, many or a size class.

D: TRBD2; size: -; J: TRBJ2-1; V: TRBV11-2; DNA: TGTGCCAGCAGCTTAGCCGGGAGGGATAATGAGCAGTTCTTC; CDR3: CASSLAGRDNEQFF
D: TRBD1; size: -; J: TRBJ1-5; V: TRBV30; DNA: TGTGCCTGGAGCGGGACAGGTCTACTTAATCAGCCCCAGCATTTT; CDR3: CAWSGTGLLNQPQHF
D: -; size: -; J: TRBJ2-2; V: TRBV6-5; DNA: TGTGCCAGCAGCCTACCCTACCCACCCGGGGAGCTGTTTTTT; CDR3: CASSLPYPPGELFF
D: TRBD1; size: -; J: TRBJ1-1; V: TRBV7-9; DNA: TGTGCCAGCAGCCCGACAGGGAGCACTGAAGCTTTCTTT; CDR3: CASSPTGSTEAFF
D: TRBD1; size: -; J: TRBJ2-7; V: TRBV2; DNA: TGTGCCAGCGAGACAGGGGGCACCTACGAGCAGTACTTC; CDR3: CASETGGTYEQYF
D: -; size: -; J: TRBJ2-1; V: TRBV4-2; DNA: TGTGCCAGCAGCCTCCACACACAGGGGCAGTTCTTC; CDR3: CASSLHTQGQFF
D: -; size: -; J: TRBJ1-5; V: TRBV2; DNA: TGTGCCAGCAGCGGCCGGGGTGAGCCCCAGCATTTT; CDR3: CASSGRGEPQHF
D: -; size: once; J: TRBJ1-5; V: TRBV5-8; DNA: TGTGCCAGCTCCTTCGCGGGGTCAAGCAATCAGCCCCAGCATTTT; CDR3: CASSFAGSSNQPQHF
D: TRBD2; size: -; J: TRBJ2-5; V: TRBV7-2; DNA: TGTGCCAGCAGCTTATCTCTAGAGCGGGGGGTTTGGGAGACCCAGTACTTC; CDR3: CASSLSLERGVWETQYF
D: -; size: -; J: TRBJ1-2; V: TRBV4-1; DNA: TGCGCCAGCAGCCAAGATCCGACTGGGGGGGATGGCTACACCTTC; CDR3: CASSQDPTGGDGYTF
D: -; size: -; J: TRBJ2-7; V: TRBV21-1; DNA: TGTGCCAGCAGCAATAAAATAAGCGGGGCCATATACGAGCAGTACTTC; CDR3: CASSNKISGAIYEQYF
D: TRBD1; size: once; J: TRBJ2-3; V: TRBV5-1; DNA: TGCGCCAGCAGCGAACCCCGAACGACAGGGGCGAGCACAGATACGCAGTATTTT; CDR3: CASSEPRTTGASTDTQYF
D: TRBD1; size: -; J: TRBJ2-3; V: TRBV27; DNA: TGTGCCAGCAGTTTAAATAGGGGGCCCAGGGATACGCAGTATTTT; CDR3: CASSLNRGPRDTQYF
D: -; size: -; J: TRBJ2-2; V: TRBV27; DNA: TGTGCCAGCAGTTTAGCCCCGAGCACCGGGGAGCTGTTTTTT; CDR3: CASSLAPSTGELFF
D: TRBD2; size: once; J: TRBJ2-3; V: TRBV2; DNA: TGTGCCAGCAGTGAAGCAAGCGGGGGAGAACGGGATACGCAGTATTTT; CDR3: CASSEASGGERDTQYF
D: TRBD1; size: -; J: TRBJ1-4; V: TRBV5-4; DNA: TGTGCCAGCAGCCAGACAGGGGACTTTAATGAAAAACTGTTTTTT; CDR3: CASSQTGDFNEKLFF
D: TRBD2; size: -; J: TRBJ2-7; V: TRBV11-2; DNA: TGTGCCAGCAGCCCCGGGAGGACCTACGAGCAGTACTTC; CDR3: CASSPGRTYEQYF
D: -; size: -; J: TRBJ2-5; V: TRBV7-7; DNA: TGTGCCAGCAGCTTCTACCTCGAGGAGACCCAGTACTTC; CDR3: CASSFYLEETQYF
D: TRBD1; size: -; J: TRBJ1-6; V: TRBV7-2; DNA: TGTGCCAGCAGGGAGAGGGGGACAGGGTTCTCTTGGCATAATTCACCCCTCCACTTT; CDR3: CASRERGTGFSWHNSPLHF
D: TRBD2; size: once; J: TRBJ2-7; V: TRBV7-9; DNA: TGTGCCAGCAGCTTAGGAGTGGGACTAGCGGCCTACGAGCAGTACTTC; CDR3: CASSLGVGLAAYEQYF
D: TRBD2; size: -; J: TRBJ2-1; V: TRBV5-5; DNA: TGTGCCAGCAGCGGGACTAGCGGCGCCAATGAGCAGTTCTTC; CDR3: CASSGTSGANEQFF
D: TRBD1; size: -; J: TRBJ1-1; V: TRBV29-1; DNA: TGCAGCGTTGAAACAGGGGAGTTATCTGAAGCTTTCTTT; CDR3: CSVETGELSEAFF
D: -; size: -; J: TRBJ1-3; V: TRBV12-5; DNA: TGTGCTAGTGGTTTGTCTACCCCCGCCGGAAACACCATATATTTT; CDR3: CASGLSTPAGNTIYF
D: -; size: -; J: TRBJ2-7; V: TRBV15; DNA: TGTGCCACCAGCAGAACTCGGACAGAAATATCCTACGAGCAGTACTTC; CDR3: CATSRTRTEISYEQYF
D: TRBD1; size: -; J: TRBJ2-1; V: TRBV4-1; DNA: TGCGCCAGCAGCCAAGTACAGGGGACCAGCTCCTACAATGAGCAGTTCTTC; CDR3: CASSQVQGTSSYNEQFF
D: TRBD1; size: -; J: TRBJ1-5; V: TRBV27; DNA: TGTGCCAGCAGTTTACAGGGGGCCGGGCAGCCCCAGCATTTT; CDR3: CASSLQGAGQPQHF
D: -; size: -; J: TRBJ2-1; V: TRBV13; DNA: TGTGCCAGCAGCCCTGGGCGGGGCAATGAGCAGTTCTTC; CDR3: CASSPGRGNEQFF
D: -; size: once; J: TRBJ2-3; V: TRBV30; DNA: TGTGCCTGGAGTGTGACGGGCGAACGGGGAGATACGCAGTATTTT; CDR3: CAWSVTGERGDTQYF
D: -; size: -; J: TRBJ2-7; V: TRBV11-1; DNA: TGTGCCAGCAGCTTGGCCGCGGGCGAGCAGTACTTC; CDR3: CASSLAAGEQYF
D: -; size: once; J: TRBJ2-1; V: TRBV2; DNA: TGTGCCAGCAGCGGACCGGGACTCTACAATGAGCAGTTCTTC; CDR3: CASSGPGLYNEQFF
D: TRBD1; size: -; J: TRBJ1-5; V: TRBV4-2; DNA: TGTGCCAGCAGCCAAGAAGGGGACAGGGGTTACAATCAGCCCCAGCATTTT; CDR3: CASSQEGDRGYNQPQHF
D: TRBD2; size: -; J: TRBJ2-2; V: TRBV13; DNA: TGTGCCAGCAGCTCAGGACTAGCTTCAGCCGGGGAGCTGTTTTTT; CDR3: CASSSGLASAGELFF
D: -; size: once; J: TRBJ1-4; V: TRBV19; DNA: TGTGCCAGTAGCGGTAGGGGAAGCGTGAATGAAAAACTGTTTTTT; CDR3: CASSGRGSVNEKLFF
D: -; size: -; J: TRBJ1-2; V: TRBV19; DNA: TGTGCCAGTAGTAAAGGGGGGGACGCTGTCTATGGCTACACCTTC; CDR3: CASSKGGDAVYGYTF
D: -; size: once; J: TRBJ2-1; V: TRBV15; DNA: TGTGCCACCAGCAGAGATAGCGGCTCCTACAATGAGCAGTTCTTC; CDR3: CATSRDSGSYNEQFF
D: TRBD1; size: -; J: TRBJ1-5; V: TRBV6-1; DNA: TGTGCCAGCAGTGACTTAAGGACAGGGGGCCAGCCCCAGCATTTT; CDR3: CASSDLRTGGQPQHF
D: TRBD1; size: -; J: TRBJ2-7; V: TRBV28; DNA: TGTGCCAGCAGCCAAAGACAGGGACCGATATACGAGCAGTACTTC; CDR3: CASSQRQGPIYEQYF